A selection of T cell receptor beta chains follows, all from one sample in a study of Graves' ophthalmopathy and Graves' hyperthyroidism. In TCRdb, the multiplex PCR reads were re-called with MiXCR into one record per CDR3 protein. The sample lists about 420,000 distinct CDR3 sequences, more than 20% seen once, with approximately 3.2% in the top ten. The sequenced material came from peripheral blood. Receptors originate from a woman aged 18-30 years with stable Graves' hyperthyroidism. The CDR3 runs from the conserved cysteine through the conserved F or W. A D gene is named only where the DNA matches it firmly. Not all rows give a size; the values are once, few, many and, for expanded clones, a class.

>TRBD1|many|TRBV6-1|TRBJ1-1
CASSVETGGASEAFF
TGTGCCAGCAGTGTAGAGACAGGGGGCGCGTCTGAAGCTTTCTTT
>NA|many|TRBV5-1|TRBJ1-2
CASSLAHGPGVYGYTF
TGCGCCAGCAGCTTGGCGCACGGACCAGGAGTCTATGGCTACACCTTC
>TRBD1|many|TRBV7-7|TRBJ2-5
CASSPGTGGWETQYF
TGTGCTAGCAGCCCAGGGACAGGGGGCTGGGAGACCCAGTACTTC
>NA|many|TRBV25-1|TRBJ1-1
CASGDRLNTEAFF
TGTGCCAGTGGAGACAGACTGAACACTGAAGCTTTCTTT
>NA|many|TRBV2|TRBJ2-7
CASFRGGGTYEQYF
TGTGCCAGCTTTCGGGGAGGGGGGACCTACGAGCAGTACTTC
>NA|NA|TRBV10-3|TRBJ2-5
CATSSAQTQYF
TGTGCCACCTCTAGCGCTCAGACCCAGTACTTC
>NA|many|TRBV12-3/TRBV12-4|TRBJ2-5
CASSLLAQETQYF
TGTGCCAGCAGTTTGTTGGCTCAAGAGACCCAGTACTTC
>NA|NA|TRBV28|TRBJ2-7
CASIPPGAVYEQYF
TGTGCCAGCATCCCGCCGGGGGCCGTGTACGAGCAGTACTTC
>TRBD2|few|TRBV27|TRBJ2-7
CAAGGINSYEQYF
TGTGCCGCGGGGGGGATTAACTCCTACGAGCAGTACTTC
>TRBD2|few|TRBV3-1|TRBJ2-7
CASSQYEAGGYEQYF
TGTGCCAGCAGCCAATACGAAGCGGGAGGTTACGAGCAGTACTTC
>NA|many|TRBV7-8|TRBJ1-1
CASSPARGIWTEAFF
TGTGCCAGCAGCCCCGCTAGGGGAATTTGGACTGAAGCTTTCTTT
>NA|many|TRBV20-1|TRBJ1-5
CSASRAFGNQPQHF
TGCAGTGCTAGTAGGGCATTTGGCAATCAGCCCCAGCATTTT
>NA|many|TRBV20-1|TRBJ2-7
CSARDGGTWGYEQYF
TGCAGTGCTAGAGACGGGGGGACATGGGGCTACGAGCAGTACTTC
>NA|many|TRBV19|TRBJ1-5
CASSVANRVDQPQHF
TGTGCCAGTAGTGTCGCCAACAGGGTAGATCAGCCCCAGCATTTT
>NA|few|TRBV6-1|TRBJ1-2
CASSEATTYRSGYGYTF
TGTGCCAGCAGTGAAGCTACAACCTACAGATCGGGGTATGGCTACACCTTC
>TRBD2|many|TRBV19|TRBJ2-7
CASKVAGGCEQYF
TGTGCCAGTAAAGTAGCGGGAGGGTGCGAGCAGTACTTC
>TRBD2|many|TRBV6-2/TRBV6-3|TRBJ2-5
CASRPLAGIQETQYF
TGTGCCAGCAGACCCCTAGCGGGAATCCAAGAGACCCAGTACTTC
>TRBD1|few|TRBV19|TRBJ1-1
CASSPRTGGATEAFF
TGTGCCAGTAGTCCGCGGACAGGGGGCGCGACTGAAGCTTTCTTT
>NA|many|TRBV27|TRBJ2-2
CASSFAVTGELFF
TGTGCCAGCAGTTTTGCCGTCACCGGGGAGCTGTTTTTT
>NA|NA|TRBV28|TRBJ2-7
CASVGGYEQYF
TGTGCCAGTGTGGGGGGTTACGAGCAGTACTTC
>NA|NA|TRBV27|TRBJ1-2
CASSLDYTGGQNGYTF
TGTGCCAGCAGTTTAGATTACACCGGGGGGCAGAATGGCTACACCTTC
>NA|many|TRBV13|TRBJ1-2
CASSSDNVIWSYTF
TGTGCCAGCAGCTCGGACAATGTTATATGGAGCTACACCTTC
>NA|few|TRBV28|TRBJ2-7
CASSFVRTVYEQYF
TGTGCCAGCAGTTTTGTAAGGACAGTCTACGAGCAGTACTTC
>TRBD2|many|TRBV9|TRBJ2-5
CASSAGTSGSMLETQYF
TGTGCCAGCAGCGCCGGGACTAGCGGGAGTATGTTGGAGACCCAGTACTTC
>NA|many|TRBV4-2|TRBJ1-2
CASSQDLGQSYGYTF
TGTGCCAGCAGCCAAGATCTAGGACAGAGCTATGGCTACACCTTC
>NA|NA|TRBV30|TRBJ2-7
CAWSVLFDSYERCF
TGTGCCTGGAGTGTATTATTCGACAGCTACGAGCGGTGCTTC
>TRBD2|NA|TRBV4-2|TRBJ2-7
CASNQMGLAGGNSYEQYF
TGTGCCAGCAACCAGATGGGACTAGCGGGAGGTAACTCCTACGAGCAGTACTTC
>NA|many|TRBV6-5|TRBJ1-1
CASTRSSMNTEAFF
TGTGCCAGCACCAGGAGTTCTATGAACACTGAAGCTTTCTTT
>NA|few|TRBV30|TRBJ2-7
CAWSVQPRDMQYF
TGTGCCTGGAGTGTACAGCCCCGGGACATGCAGTACTTC
>NA|many|TRBV12-3/TRBV12-4|TRBJ2-2
CASTRQAGVTTGELFF
TGTGCCAGCACCAGACAGGCGGGGGTGACCACCGGGGAGCTGTTTTTT
>TRBD1|many|TRBV12-3/TRBV12-4|TRBJ1-2
CASRKTGGNYGYTF
TGTGCCAGCAGAAAGACAGGGGGCAACTATGGCTACACCTTC
>NA|many|TRBV28|TRBJ2-7
CASNKETAGYEQYF
TGTGCCAGCAATAAGGAGACAGCAGGCTACGAGCAGTACTTC
>NA|many|TRBV19|TRBJ1-1
CASSIRGGTEAFF
TGTGCCAGTAGTATCAGGGGAGGCACTGAAGCTTTCTTT
>NA|NA|TRBV12-3/TRBV12-4|TRBJ2-5
CASSFRGKEAQYF
TGTGCCAGCAGTTTTCGCGGGAAGGAGGCCCAGTACTTC
>TRBD1|many|TRBV2|TRBJ2-5
CAAGGTGGETQYF
TGTGCCGCAGGGGGGACAGGGGGGGAGACCCAGTACTTC
>NA|many|TRBV7-2|TRBJ2-7
CASSSGRENYEQYF
TGTGCCAGCAGCTCAGGACGGGAGAACTACGAGCAGTACTTC
>TRBD1|once|TRBV28|TRBJ1-2
CASSDRGRGYGYTF
TGTGCCAGCAGCGACAGGGGGCGAGGGTATGGCTACACCTTC
>NA|many|TRBV12-3/TRBV12-4|TRBJ2-7
CASSLVDGPYEQYF
TGTGCCAGCAGTTTAGTCGATGGGCCCTACGAGCAGTACTTC
>NA|NA|TRBV27|TRBJ2-7
CASSFIAEATYEQYF
TGTGCCAGCAGTTTTATAGCCGAAGCCACCTACGAGCAGTACTTC
>NA|few|TRBV11-2|TRBJ2-5
CASSLVSTSFIQETQYF
TGTGCCAGCAGCTTAGTCTCCACTTCCTTTATCCAAGAGACCCAGTACTTC
>NA|many|TRBV12-3/TRBV12-4|TRBJ1-3
CASSLFSGNTIYF
TGTGCCAGCAGTTTATTTTCTGGAAACACCATATATTTT
>NA|many|TRBV6-5|TRBJ2-5
CASRYSQRQETQYF
TGTGCCAGCAGATACTCCCAGCGGCAAGAGACCCAGTACTTC
>NA|many|TRBV13|TRBJ1-2
CASSAGGPTGGYTF
TGTGCCAGCAGCGCCGGAGGGCCAACGGGGGGCTACACCTTC
>NA|NA|TRBV27|TRBJ1-1
CASSLFFLRGTRPLNTEAFF
TGTGCCAGCAGTTTATTCTTCCTTCGTGGGACAAGGCCCTTGAACACTGAAGCTTTCTTT
>NA|many|TRBV19|TRBJ1-2
CASRPRRGSGHGYTF
TGTGCCAGTAGACCAAGGAGGGGAAGTGGTCATGGCTACACCTTC
>TRBD1|many|TRBV12-3/TRBV12-4|TRBJ1-5
CASSLANRGLQPQHF
TGTGCCAGCAGTTTAGCCAACAGGGGGCTTCAGCCCCAGCATTTT
>NA|many|TRBV6-5|TRBJ1-1
CASSSPLGRAFF
TGTGCCAGCAGTTCTCCCCTCGGGCGAGCTTTCTTT
>TRBD1|many|TRBV10-3|TRBJ1-2
CAISTPRTGGNYGYTF
TGTGCCATCAGTACTCCTAGGACAGGGGGTAACTATGGCTACACCTTC
>NA|many|TRBV13|TRBJ2-7
CASSLSPQSYEQYF
TGTGCCAGCAGCTTGTCCCCACAATCCTACGAGCAGTACTTC
>TRBD1|NA|TRBV20-1|TRBJ1-5
CSARDLIGTGGTQPQHF
TGCAGTGCTAGAGATCTCATAGGGACAGGGGGAACTCAGCCCCAGCATTTT
>NA|many|TRBV6-1|TRBJ2-5
CASSEVPQETQYF
TGTGCCAGCAGTGAAGTCCCCCAAGAGACCCAGTACTTC
>TRBD1|many|TRBV29-1|TRBJ1-1
CSVAGTANTEAFF
TGCAGCGTTGCCGGGACAGCGAACACTGAAGCTTTCTTT
>NA|many|TRBV6-5|TRBJ1-1
CASSYWPNTEAFF
TGTGCCAGCAGTTACTGGCCTAACACTGAAGCTTTCTTT
>NA|NA|TRBV20-1|TRBJ2-4
CSARSPRPGHIQYF
TGCAGTGCTAGATCTCCTCGACCGGGGCACATTCAGTACTTC
>NA|many|TRBV20-1|TRBJ1-1
CSAREMWGSGTEAFF
TGCAGTGCTAGAGAAATGTGGGGATCCGGCACTGAAGCTTTCTTT
>TRBD2|many|TRBV28|TRBJ2-2
CASSPRGGSGGELFF
TGTGCCAGCAGTCCCCGTGGCGGGAGTGGTGGGGAGCTGTTTTTT